This T cell receptor (beta chain) was recorded in a study of shared clonotypes between healthy human individuals. Across the study: CD4 naive and CD4 memory each took three plates per donor, while CD8 naive took two and CD8 memory one.

The CDR3 is made up of 12 amino acids. CDR1 MDHEN and CDR2 SYDVKM come from the germline V gene. V was pared by 7 bases and J by 7 bases, with 11 bases between. Study observations and caveats: Larger richness was generally estimated for naive than memory subsets.

As concerns this clone: The antigen remains undetermined.

The authors' processing: ImmunoSEQ output held junction-only sequences without quality scores, so filtering differed. Using immunoSEQ multiplex PCR, the repertoire was profiled, and TCRdb retains in-frame clones only, with some absent. V and J calls and clone size are given by that table; D and trimming were obtained from the DNA. The table has more than 2,000,000 clones, approximately 95% seen once; the top ten hold 0.39%. The sequenced material came from naive CD4+ T cells from PBMCs. Subset meaning: CD45RA+ positively selected. The clonotype was recovered from a man aged 18 to 35 in good health. Some clones in this sample may be carry-over from other donors' samples. This chain connects TRBV28 to TRBJ1-5; D is unresolved. CDR3 loop: CASTATAQPQHF. The CDR3 DNA is TGTGCCAGCACCGCCACGGCCCAGCCCCAGCATTTT.